The present TCR beta chain was sequenced within a study of cytomegalovirus exposure and HLA in healthy donors (dated by TCRdb to the late 2010s). General notes on the study: An earlier analysis of approximately 640 of the donors reported about 250 Gb of sequence data and around 110 million unique TCR beta sequences from about 200 million T cells. In a later genetic analysis, genome-wide SNP genotypes for about 55% of the 666 donors were used, and that subset was treated as a discovery cohort. The study was designed to test whether signatures of past pathogen exposure could be identified by cataloging public T cell receptors. The study profiled the T cell repertoires of hundreds of subjects by immunosequencing and related them to cytomegalovirus serostatus. The genetic ancestry cluster associated with self-reported Caucasian donors included 80% to 90% of the 398 genotyped donors. HLA typing covered class I and class II loci at four-digit resolution. Among around 400 genotyped donors of the cohort, an average of approximately 220,000 unique TCR beta nucleotide sequences was sequenced per donor, of which about 18% were non-productive. All discovery cohort repertoires had been generated on a single sequencing platform. In an earlier analysis of roughly 580 of the donors, high-throughput TCR beta sequencing was used to judge whether each TCR beta V gene segment behaved as functional or pseudogenic. In addition to the first cohort of around 670 subjects, a separate validation cohort of approximately 110 different subjects was used. Four to six DR-DQ haplotypes were handled as single units for association and clustering because linkage in the cohort was strong. In the later analysis, no new phenotypic data were used to find candidate immune exposures; instead, reliance was placed on TCR beta sequences and their occurrence across donors. Approximately 300 gigabases of sequencing data and around 80 million unique TCR sequences made up an early release that covered under 750 HLA-typed donors. In a later analysis, previously published TCR beta repertoires from 550 to 700 donors were re-analyzed and high-resolution HLA genotyping was added so that TCR occurrence patterns could be studied. To predict cytomegalovirus infection status, the study brought together high-throughput TCR immunosequencing, statistical association of individual TCRs with disease status, and machine learning. Alongside the repertoire data, information on donor age, sex, ethnicity and CMV serostatus was compiled. The number of typed donors differed by locus: about 620-640 for A, B, C, DRB1 and DQB1; 522 for DQA1; about 600 for DPA1; and roughly 490 for DPB1. Study-level results and caveats: Roughly uniform sequencing depth across donors was assumed in presence/absence analyses, although this assumption may not hold. In both the original and validation cohorts, the classifier was reported to diagnose cytomegalovirus status with high specificity and sensitivity. The study gave a list of about 170 TCR beta chains associated with cytomegalovirus. The sequencing pipeline was judged likely to have produced a cluster of highly shared sequence variants as a technical artifact. In a later genetic analysis, a missense DCLRE1C variant was associated with V-gene and J-gene trimming of TCR beta chains, and the association was replicated in an independent cohort. When HLA alleles, especially DR and DQ, strongly co-occurred, attributing TCR associations to individual alleles was difficult. In an earlier analysis of 587 of the donors, most TCR beta V segments appeared in productive rearrangements about 90% or about 30% of the time, broadly matching IMGT annotations. According to a later analysis, TCR association rates differed among HLA loci, with DRB1 alleles showing the most associated TCRs and HLA-C alleles showing the fewest. A later analysis associated approximately 17,000 TCR beta sequences with specific HLA alleles at a false discovery rate of 0.05. A later genetic analysis reported fewer N-insertions in productive TCRs among donors in an Asian-associated ancestry cluster than the roughly 620-donor mean. The cohort was sequenced for TCR beta chains only, and without alpha or paired-chain data the features that could be detected were limited. Linkage disequilibrium might explain the correlated functional status among segregating V segments, but an unknown experimental factor could not be ruled out. Because counts were too low, roughly 16 rarely observed V segments, including chromosome 9 orphons, were left out of the earlier analysis of a few hundred of the donors. In a later analysis, several top co-occurrence clusters were reported to appear linked to parvovirus B19, influenza, CMV and Epstein-Barr virus. A further reported finding was that TCR beta sequences accurately predicted the HLA-A and HLA-B alleles for most subjects in the first cohort. Across donors, most TCR sequences were observed very rarely, whereas some public TCRs were present in many individuals. For the cohort, immune exposure information was limited to CMV serostatus. It was suggested by the authors that the approach could potentially be generalized to other disease states and immunological phenotypes. Because HLA typing was unavailable for some donors at each locus, only the typed subset was used in association tests. In vitro tests confirmed that a few of the cytomegalovirus-associated TCR beta chains recognize cytomegalovirus antigens. In a later analysis, HLA-associated TCR beta chains showed more clonal expansion and lower generation probabilities than non-associated chains that were equally common. Most CMV-associated TCR beta chains appeared to be HLA-restricted in a later analysis, and the HLA associations seemed to be driven largely by CMV exposure.

In total, over 600 healthy bone marrow donors made up the cohort. Cohort members were all nominally healthy when sampled, although unrecorded immune exposures were likely present. The donor was CMV seropositive and was included in the group of 250 to 300 seropositive cohort members. Each donor provided a peripheral blood sample, and peripheral blood mononuclear cells were used for TCR beta sequencing. Genomic DNA extraction from the blood cell samples was performed with the Qiagen DNeasy Blood Extraction Kit. Receptor libraries were prepared by the immunoSEQ multiplex PCR assay. The multiplex PCR relied on a mix of 60 forward primers for TCR Vbeta segments and 13 reverse primers for TCR Jbeta segments. Amplification of the CDR3 region of rearranged TCR beta genes was performed with a multiplex PCR assay on genomic DNA. The Illumina HiSeq System was used to sequence the amplified TCR beta libraries as 87-base-pair reads. For the original study's pipeline: A later analysis tallied 70 million to 100 million unique TCR beta chains across the 650 to 750 repertoires, and approximately 9.9 million of those chains were shared by two or more donors. To remove PCR and sequencing errors, raw reads were error-corrected and collapsed into unique sequences using a nearest-neighbor algorithm that merged closely related sequences. CDR3 sequences were aligned to IMGT reference sequences to assign V, D and J gene segments. Each retained sequence needed at least a six-nucleotide match to both a V gene segment and a J gene segment. A rearrangement was called productive if the CDR3 had no stop codons and remained in frame with V and J, and every other rearrangement was called non-productive. Following IMGT convention, CDR3 was defined as the stretch from the second conserved V-encoded cysteine up to the conserved J-encoded phenylalanine. In an earlier analysis of more than 550 of the donors, sequences lacking an unambiguous match to a single V gene segment were excluded. In an earlier analysis of a few hundred of the donors, V segments were called functional above 56.7% productive rearrangements and were called segregating when the between-donor standard deviation exceeded 5%. To diagnose cytomegalovirus status from the catalog of TCR beta chain sequences, a statistical classification framework was built. V and J gene assignment, in a later analysis, came from comparing TCR nucleotide sequences with IMGT/GENE-DB human TR gene sequences. A later analysis assigned CDR3 sequences and most-parsimonious VDJ recombination scenarios with the TCRdist pipeline. In a later analysis, every TCR beta chain was defined by the combination of its CDR3 amino acid sequence and its V-gene family, and reads without a unique V-gene family were dropped. In a later analysis, some 600 highly shared, low-generation-probability nucleotide sequences were removed to address suspected cross-contamination and a sequencing artifact. In a later analysis, a clonal expansion index for each public chain was calculated from normalized within-repertoire ranks of inferred template counts. In a later analysis, generation probabilities were computed using a VDJ recombination model fitted to out-of-frame rearrangements, and the results were checked against IGoR. In a later analysis, hypergeometric tests were used to score TCR-TCR, TCR-HLA and TCR-CMV co-occurrence, with a repertoire-size bias correction applied to TCR pairs. To estimate false discovery rates, a later analysis permuted the HLA or CMV assignments 20 times. In a later analysis, co-occurring TCRs were grouped using DBSCAN, and TCRdist sequence similarity was added for clustering within HLA-allele-positive subsets. Repertoires with fewer than 30,000 or more than 120,000 public chains were left out of co-occurrence clustering, as were five repertoires with anomalous nucleotide sharing. In TCRdb, the immuneACCESS table is reduced to in-frame sequences with V and J assigned. These tables do not hold every clone; where another copy was compared, an unresolved V gene accounts for under half, and the others remain unexplained. The V and J calls and clone size are taken from that table; D and trimming were inferred from the DNA. Recorded for this sample are about 97,000 clones; around 81% of them occurred a single time. The ten largest clonotypes hold about 4.9% of the sample.

Turning to this clone: The target of this receptor is not known. The record has no base qualities; no much larger clone is one base away.

The receptor was derived from a man in his forties in good health and CMV-seropositive. Sequenced input: PBMCs.

The nucleotide sequence is TGCAGCTCGGGGAATTACAATGAGCAGTTCTTC. Its protein reads: CSSGNYNEQFF. The V gene is TRBV29-1 and the J gene is TRBJ2-1, with TRBD2 as a weak D call on 5 bases. The germline V gene yields SQVTM for CDR1 and ANQGSEA for CDR2. Reading from cysteine to phenylalanine, the CDR3 counts 11 amino acids. The sequence is cut down to CDR3 DNA, 33 bases in frame from base 1. At the junction V is shortened by 8 bases and J by 4 bases, with 9 bases in between.